This is a list of T cell receptor beta chains from one sample in a study of human T cells and chemical hapten exposure. TCRdb analysed the RACE reads with MiXCR anew, one entry per CDR3 protein. The sample has tens of thousands of distinct CDR3 sequences, almost 4.5% seen once. Sequencing was carried out using whole blood. These receptors were collected from a human donor in good health. Some clones in this sample may be carry-over from other donors' samples. CDR3s include the opening cysteine and the closing phenylalanine or tryptophan. The D gene is left open where the match is weak. Clone size is given for some rows only: seen once, a few or many times, or a class if the clone is expanded.

TRBJ2-5 | TRBV28 | . | . | CASSLSGTTRQETQYF | TGTGCCAGCAGTTTGTCCGGGACAACAAGACAAGAGACCCAGTACTTC
TRBJ1-4 | TRBV6-1 | . | few | CASSEARGGYNEKLFF | TGTGCCAGCAGTGAAGCTCGTGGGGGCTATAATGAAAAACTGTTTTTT
TRBJ1-1 | TRBV14 | . | many | CASSPGHPEAFF | TGTGCCAGCAGCCCTGGACACCCTGAAGCTTTCTTT
TRBJ2-5 | TRBV27 | TRBD2 | . | CASSLGLAGYPQYF | TGTGCCAGCAGCCTCGGTCTAGCGGGGTACCCCCAGTACTTC
TRBJ1-5 | TRBV5-1 | . | . | CASSLVWGQPQHF | TGCGCCAGCAGCTTGGTTTGGGGTCAGCCCCAGCATTTT
TRBJ2-1 | TRBV29-1 | TRBD2 | many | CSVRASGRRNEQFF | TGCAGCGTAAGGGCTAGCGGGAGAAGAAATGAGCAGTTCTTC
TRBJ2-3 | TRBV7-2 | . | many | CASSLGVLVTDTQYF | TGTGCCAGCAGCTTAGGCGTGTTAGTCACAGATACGCAGTATTTT
TRBJ1-1 | TRBV5-1 | . | . | CANSEMNTEAFF | TGCGCCAACAGTGAAATGAACACTGAAGCTTTCTTT
TRBJ1-2 | TRBV27 | . | . | CASSLKGVNYGYTF | TGTGCCAGCAGTCTGAAGGGGGTTAACTATGGCTACACCTTC
TRBJ1-1 | TRBV11-2 | . | many | CASSPMPTEAFF | TGTGCCAGCAGCCCTATGCCCACTGAAGCTTTCTTT
TRBJ2-7 | TRBV20-1 | . | few | CSASRGVLYEQYF | TGCAGTGCTAGTAGAGGGGTTCTCTACGAGCAGTACTTC
TRBJ2-7 | TRBV27 | . | many | CASSFTGREQYF | TGTGCCAGCAGTTTCACAGGCCGGGAGCAGTACTTC
TRBJ2-3 | TRBV5-1 | TRBD2 | . | CASSEGRAGSTDTQYF | TGCGCCAGCAGCGAGGGCCGAGCGGGAAGCACAGATACGCAGTATTTT
TRBJ2-7 | TRBV4-1 | . | many | CASSQGVGAAKQYF | TGCGCCAGCAGCCAAGGGGTGGGGGCCGCGAAGCAGTACTTC
TRBJ2-3 | TRBV20-1 | TRBD2 | many | CSAGRRLAGTDTQYF | TGCAGTGCTGGACGACGACTAGCGGGCACAGATACGCAGTATTTT
TRBJ1-6 | TRBV27 | . | . | CASTFNGQPNSPLHF | TGTGCCAGCACCTTCAACGGGCAGCCAAATTCACCCCTCCACTTT
TRBJ2-2 | TRBV20-1 | TRBD2 | many | CSARDPVAGEFTGELFF | TGCAGTGCTAGAGACCCCGTAGCGGGAGAGTTCACCGGGGAGCTGTTTTTT
TRBJ1-2 | TRBV20-1 | TRBD1 | many | CSASWRGRTLGRYTF | TGCAGTGCTAGTTGGAGGGGGCGTACACTTGGTCGCTACACCTTC
TRBJ1-2 | TRBV9 | . | few | CASSVERTGTNYGYTF | TGTGCCAGCAGCGTTGAACGTACAGGGACTAACTATGGCTACACCTTC
TRBJ2-4 | TRBV28 | . | many | CASSPLAKNIQYF | TGTGCCAGCAGTCCTCTAGCCAAAAACATTCAGTACTTC
TRBJ2-2 | TRBV7-2 | TRBD2 | many | CASSLFGTSVTGELFF | TGTGCCAGCAGCTTGTTCGGGACTAGCGTCACCGGGGAGCTGTTTTTT
TRBJ2-7 | TRBV15 | . | many | CATSSTYRDFYEQYF | TGTGCCACCAGCAGCACGTACCGGGACTTCTACGAGCAGTACTTC
TRBJ2-7 | TRBV12-3/TRBV12-4 | . | many | CASSGTNSPYEQYF | TGTGCCAGCAGCGGGACAAACTCCCCCTACGAGCAGTACTTC
TRBJ1-2 | TRBV13 | TRBD1 | many | CASSVGQGVSSYTF | TGTGCCAGCAGCGTGGGACAGGGAGTATCGTCCTACACCTTC
TRBJ2-5 | TRBV27 | TRBD2 | few | CASSLTGTSLETQYF | TGTGCCAGCAGTTTAACCGGGACTAGCCTAGAGACCCAGTACTTC
TRBJ2-5 | TRBV10-2 | TRBD2 | many | CASSESGGRQETQYF | TGCGCCAGCAGTGAGTCCGGGGGGAGACAAGAGACCCAGTACTTC
TRBJ2-6 | TRBV18 | . | many | CASSPLASQGETGANVLTF | TGTGCCAGCTCACCACTCGCATCCCAGGGAGAAACTGGGGCCAACGTCCTGACTTTC
TRBJ2-3 | TRBV28 | TRBD1 | . | CASRIGQGTPDTQYF | TGTGCCAGCAGGATCGGACAGGGTACTCCAGATACGCAGTATTTT
TRBJ2-7 | TRBV28 | TRBD2 | . | CAGTSGTGDEQYF | TGTGCCGGGACTAGCGGAACTGGGGACGAGCAGTACTTC
TRBJ2-7 | TRBV29-1 | TRBD1 | . | CSVEGQGAYEQYF | TGCAGCGTTGAGGGACAGGGGGCTTACGAGCAGTACTTC
TRBJ1-1 | TRBV6-5 | TRBD1 | many | CASSYAQGVSDTEAFF | TGTGCCAGCAGTTACGCTCAGGGGGTTTCGGACACTGAAGCTTTCTTT
TRBJ2-2 | TRBV7-2 | TRBD1 | many | CASSPPGQGISGNTGELFF | TGTGCCAGCAGCCCTCCGGGACAGGGGATATCAGGGAACACCGGGGAGCTGTTTTTT
TRBJ1-1 | TRBV12-3/TRBV12-4 | . | many | CASSRDGNTEAFF | TGTGCCAGCAGTCGGGACGGCAACACTGAAGCTTTCTTT
TRBJ1-1 | TRBV27 | TRBD1 | many | CASSTGQVNTEAFF | TGTGCCAGCAGTACAGGACAGGTGAACACTGAAGCTTTCTTT
TRBJ2-3 | TRBV27 | . | many | CASSSGWADTQYF | TGTGCCAGCAGTTCGGGGTGGGCAGATACGCAGTATTTT
TRBJ2-3 | TRBV12-3/TRBV12-4 | . | . | CASRRTTGTDTQYF | TGTGCCAGCAGGAGGACTACCGGTACAGATACGCAGTATTTT
TRBJ2-1 | TRBV9 | TRBD2 | . | CASSATSGRRDEQFF | TGTGCCAGCAGCGCGACTAGCGGGAGGAGGGATGAGCAGTTCTTC
TRBJ1-5 | TRBV28 | . | . | CASSLSQPQHF | TGTGCCAGCAGTTTGTCGCAGCCCCAGCATTTT
TRBJ1-5 | TRBV2 | TRBD1 | many | CASSEEQGNQPQHF | TGTGCCAGCAGTGAAGAACAGGGGAATCAGCCCCAGCATTTT
TRBJ2-2 | TRBV19 | . | many | CASSGGGELFF | TGTGCCAGTAGCGGGGGTGGGGAGCTGTTTTTT
TRBJ1-4 | TRBV10-3 | . | few | CAISEPRARGREKLFF | TGTGCCATCAGTGAGCCGAGGGCCAGGGGACGGGAAAAACTGTTTTTT
TRBJ2-5 | TRBV29-1 | . | many | CSVRSGAETQYF | TGCAGCGTTCGGTCGGGGGCAGAGACCCAGTACTTC
TRBJ1-5 | TRBV28 | . | many | CASRAVQPQHF | TGTGCCAGCAGGGCGGTCCAGCCCCAGCATTTT
TRBJ1-2 | TRBV30 | . | many | CAWGRDYGYTF | TGTGCCTGGGGGCGAGACTATGGCTACACCTTC
TRBJ2-7 | TRBV29-1 | . | few | CSVQRAGYEQYF | TGCAGCGTCCAAAGGGCAGGTTACGAGCAGTACTTC
TRBJ2-2 | TRBV7-8 | . | many | CASSLEGPRETGELFF | TGTGCCAGCAGCTTAGAAGGCCCACGAGAGACCGGGGAGCTGTTTTTT
TRBJ2-5 | TRBV27 | TRBD2 | many | CASRGGVAGYQETQYF | TGTGCCAGCAGGGGGGGAGTAGCGGGTTACCAAGAGACCCAGTACTTC
TRBJ2-3 | TRBV6-1 | . | many | CASSLLDRSSTDTQYF | TGTGCCAGCTCTCTCCTTGACAGGTCTAGCACAGATACGCAGTATTTT
TRBJ1-3 | TRBV12-3/TRBV12-4 | TRBD1 | . | CASSLQGDGNTIYF | TGTGCCAGCAGTTTACAGGGGGACGGAAACACCATATATTTT
TRBJ2-2 | TRBV3-1 | . | . | CASSQDLANPGELFF | TGTGCCAGCAGCCAAGATCTAGCGAACCCCGGGGAGCTGTTTTTT
TRBJ1-2 | TRBV9 | TRBD1 | few | CASSVGGDRGYGYTF | TGTGCCAGCAGCGTGGGTGGCGACAGGGGCTATGGCTACACCTTC
TRBJ1-2 | TRBV2 | . | many | CASSAGRFDGYTF | TGTGCCAGCAGCGCAGGGAGATTCGATGGCTACACCTTC
TRBJ1-1 | TRBV6-5 | . | many | CASRSWNTEAFF | TGTGCCAGCAGGTCCTGGAACACTGAAGCTTTCTTT
TRBJ1-1 | TRBV27 | . | . | CASSPRGTEAFF | TGTGCCAGCAGTCCCCGAGGAACTGAAGCTTTCTTT
TRBJ2-7 | TRBV11-2 | . | few | CASSLGPRTPYEQYF | TGTGCCAGCAGCTTAGGGCCTCGAACCCCCTACGAGCAGTACTTC
TRBJ2-3 | TRBV6-6 | . | many | CASSYSKGFRTDTQYF | TGTGCCAGCAGTTACTCGAAAGGGTTTCGGACAGATACGCAGTATTTT
TRBJ1-4 | TRBV6-5 | TRBD1 | . | CASSYRTGCGEKLFF | TGTGCCAGCAGTTACCGGACAGGGTGTGGAGAAAAACTGTTTTTT
TRBJ1-5 | TRBV24-1 | . | many | CATSDWDSNQPQHF | TGTGCCACCAGTGACTGGGATAGCAATCAGCCCCAGCATTTT
TRBJ2-7 | TRBV4-1 | . | . | CASSQTGGLQYF | TGCGCCAGCAGCCAAACGGGGGGCCTACAGTACTTC